The TCR beta chain described here comes from a study of Graves' ophthalmopathy and Graves' hyperthyroidism. Under 3 months in duration, the ophthalmopathy in affected donors had moderate-to-severe activity, CAS ≥3 and NOSPECS ≥4. Amplification of TCR beta CDR3 regions used RNA transcripts. HTBI primers served in a first-round RT-PCR, which a second-round multiplex PCR followed. MiXCR was run by TCRdb on the multiplex PCR reads, yielding one entry per CDR3 protein. Among 200,000 to 300,000 distinct CDR3 sequences, around 50% were seen once, and the ten largest hold approximately 44%. CDR3 length: 16 residues. Trimming at V came to 5 bases and at J to 6 bases, leaving 16 bases not matched to a gene. Germline V gene sequence: CDR1 SGHRS, CDR2 YFSETQ.

This TCR derives from an adult man with Graves' ophthalmopathy. The chain carries TRBV5-1 and TRBJ1-2, with 7 positions matching TRBD1. The sequencing input was peripheral blood. For the CDR3, the DNA is TGCGCCAGCAGACCCTCCACAGGGGTTCAGACGGATGGCTACACCTTC. Protein: CASRPSTGVQTDGYTF.